Listed here is a single T cell receptor beta chain. Original processing methods: Amplifying reference gene primers gave estimates of nucleated cell counts. The protocol was immunoSEQ multiplex PCR, while the TCRdb copy is restricted to in-frame clones and leaves out a portion. Clonal size and the V and J genes are those of that table, whereas D and trimming came from the DNA. This table holds about 200,000 clones, roughly 83% found once. The data originate from a study of blood T cell repertoires in COVID-19. Study details: Acute and convalescent COVID-19 samples came from the United States, Italy and Spain.

The CDR3 has 15 amino acids. The junction had 8 bases not matched to a gene; V was cut back by 4 bases and J by 3 bases. Per germline, CDR1 SGHRS and CDR2 YFSETQ. This chain uses TRBV5-1 with TRBJ1-2, with TRBD1 identical over 8 bases. This clonotype originated in a man aged 40-55 years with acute or convalescent COVID-19. Sequencing input: peripheral blood. CDR3 DNA: TGCGCCAGCAGCCCAGGAAACAGGGGGGACTATGGCTACACCTTC. It is translated as CASSPGNRGDYGYTF.